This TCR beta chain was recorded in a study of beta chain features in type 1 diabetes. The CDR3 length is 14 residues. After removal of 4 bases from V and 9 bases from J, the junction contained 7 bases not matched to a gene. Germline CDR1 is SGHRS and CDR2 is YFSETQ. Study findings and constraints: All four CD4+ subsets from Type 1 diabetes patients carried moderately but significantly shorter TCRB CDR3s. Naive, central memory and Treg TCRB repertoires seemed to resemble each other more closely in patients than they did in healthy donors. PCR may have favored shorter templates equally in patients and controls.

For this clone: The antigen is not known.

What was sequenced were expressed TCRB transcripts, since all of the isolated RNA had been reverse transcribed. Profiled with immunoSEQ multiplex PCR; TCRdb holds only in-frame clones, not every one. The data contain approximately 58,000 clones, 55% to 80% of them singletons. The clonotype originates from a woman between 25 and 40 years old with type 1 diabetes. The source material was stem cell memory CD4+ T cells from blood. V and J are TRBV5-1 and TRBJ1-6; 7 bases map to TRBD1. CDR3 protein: CASSQQGIVSPLHF. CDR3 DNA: TGCGCCAGCAGCCAACAGGGGATAGTTTCACCCCTCCACTTT.